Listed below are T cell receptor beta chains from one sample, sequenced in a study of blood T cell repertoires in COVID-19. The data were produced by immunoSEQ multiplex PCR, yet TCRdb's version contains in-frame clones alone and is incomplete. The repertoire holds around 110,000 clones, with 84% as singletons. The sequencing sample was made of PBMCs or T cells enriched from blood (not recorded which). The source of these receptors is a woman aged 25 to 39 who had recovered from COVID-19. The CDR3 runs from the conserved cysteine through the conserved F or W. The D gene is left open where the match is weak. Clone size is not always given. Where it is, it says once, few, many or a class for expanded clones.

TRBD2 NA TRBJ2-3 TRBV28 TGTGCCGCCTGGGGGGGGAGCACAGATACGCAGTATTTT CAAWGGSTDTQYF
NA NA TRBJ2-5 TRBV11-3 TGTGCCAGCAGCTTAGATAGCAACATGGAGACCCAGTACTTC CASSLDSNMETQYF
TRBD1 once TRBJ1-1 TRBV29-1 TGCAGCGGCCGGGGACAGTGGGCCACTGAAGCTTTCTTT CSGRGQWATEAFF
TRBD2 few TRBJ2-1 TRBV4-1 TGCGCCAGCAGCCAACCGACCGGGGCGGGAGGGATATTGGATGAGCAGTTCTTC CASSQPTGAGGILDEQFF
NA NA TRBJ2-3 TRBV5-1 TGCGCCAGCAAAGAGCGGTCTAGCACAGATACGCAGTATTTT CASKERSSTDTQYF
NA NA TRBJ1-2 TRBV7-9 TGTGCCAGCAGCCCGATGCCCGAGTATGGCTACACCTTC CASSPMPEYGYTF
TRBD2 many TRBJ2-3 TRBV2 TGTGCCAGCAGTGGGGACTACACAGATACGCAGTATTTT CASSGDYTDTQYF
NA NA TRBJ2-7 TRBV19 TGTGCCAGTCCCGACAGGCCCTCCTACGAGCAGTACTTC CASPDRPSYEQYF
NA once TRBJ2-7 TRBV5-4 TGTGCCAGCAGCCTAGGTCTCACCTACGAGCAGTACTTC CASSLGLTYEQYF
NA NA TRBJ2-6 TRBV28 TGTGCCAGCAGTTTGAGGGTGTTTAGAACTGGGGCCAACGTCCTGACTTTC CASSLRVFRTGANVLTF
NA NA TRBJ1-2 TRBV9 TGTGCCAGCAGCCCCGGCGGACAGAGGGTGTATGGCTACACCTTC CASSPGGQRVYGYTF
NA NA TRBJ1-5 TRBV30 TGTGCCTGGAGTGGGACAGAAAATCAGCCCCAGCATTTT CAWSGTENQPQHF
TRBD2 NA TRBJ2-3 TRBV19 TGTGCCAGTGTAGAAGCGGGAGCAGATACGCAGTATTTT CASVEAGADTQYF
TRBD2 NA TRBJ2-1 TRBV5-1 TGCGCCAGCAGCTTGTCAGCGGGAGTGGCCTATGAGCAGTTCTTC CASSLSAGVAYEQFF
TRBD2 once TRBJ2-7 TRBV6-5 TGTGCCAGCGGACTAGCGGGCACCCCCTCCTACGAGCAGTACTTC CASGLAGTPSYEQYF
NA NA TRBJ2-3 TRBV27 TGTGCCAGCAGTTTAAAACTCTTCCCGCGAAATACGCAGTATTTT CASSLKLFPRNTQYF
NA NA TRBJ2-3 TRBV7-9 TGTGCCAGCAGCTTCGCCCCCTCCGGGGATCCCACAGATACGCAGTATTTT CASSFAPSGDPTDTQYF
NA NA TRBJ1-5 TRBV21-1 TGTGCCAGCAGCAAAGGGGGGGAGGACATCAATCAGCCCCAGCATTTT CASSKGGEDINQPQHF
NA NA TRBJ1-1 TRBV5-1 TGCGCCAGCACCCCTGGGGACATGGCTTTGAACACTGAAGCTTTCTTT CASTPGDMALNTEAFF
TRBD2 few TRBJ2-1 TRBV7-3 TGTGCCAGCAGCCGACTACCGACTAGCCGCCTCAAGAATGAGCAGTTCTTC CASSRLPTSRLKNEQFF
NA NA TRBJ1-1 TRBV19 TGTGCCAGTTCAATCAGGGGCGGGGGTGAAGCTTTCTTT CASSIRGGGEAFF
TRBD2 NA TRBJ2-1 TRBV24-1 TGTGCCACCAGTGATTTCTTAGCGGGACGTTACAATGAGCAGTTCTTC CATSDFLAGRYNEQFF
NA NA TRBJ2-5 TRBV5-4 TGTGCCAGCAGCCCGGTCCCGGTTGAGACCCAGTACTTC CASSPVPVETQYF
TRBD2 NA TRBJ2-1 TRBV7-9 TGTGCCAGCAGCTTAAGCCTAGCGGGAGGCCGTAGGAATGAGCAGTTCTTC CASSLSLAGGRRNEQFF
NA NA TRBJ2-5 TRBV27 TGTGCCAGCAGTTTACGGGACTCTCTCCAAGAGACCCAGTACTTC CASSLRDSLQETQYF
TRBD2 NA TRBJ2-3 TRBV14 TGTGCCAGCAGCCTAGGACTAGTAAGCACAGATACGCAGTATTTT CASSLGLVSTDTQYF
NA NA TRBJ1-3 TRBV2 TGTGCCAGCAGTGATCAGGGGAAAGGAAACACCATATATTTT CASSDQGKGNTIYF
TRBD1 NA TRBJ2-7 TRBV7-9 TGTGCCAGCAGCCACACCCGGGACAGTTCCTACGAGCAGTACTTC CASSHTRDSSYEQYF
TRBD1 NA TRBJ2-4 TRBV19 TGTGCCAGTAGTAGCCTTAGGCAGGGGGTTGCCAAAAACATTCAGTACTTC CASSSLRQGVAKNIQYF
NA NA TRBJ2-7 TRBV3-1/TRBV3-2 TGTGCCAGCAGCCCCGGGGGGCCGCGGGCGGCGTACGAGCAGTACTTC CASSPGGPRAAYEQYF
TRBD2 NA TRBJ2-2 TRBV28 TGTGCCAGCAGTTTATGGGGACTAGGGGTAGCGAACACCGGGGAGCTGTTTTTT CASSLWGLGVANTGELFF
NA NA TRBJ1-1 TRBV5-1 TGCGCCAGCAGCCCCGGGTTTTCCATGAACACTGAAGCTTTCTTT CASSPGFSMNTEAFF
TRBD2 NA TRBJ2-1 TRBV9 TGTGCCAGCAGCGTAAAGCGGGAACCCTACAATGAGCAGTTCTTC CASSVKREPYNEQFF
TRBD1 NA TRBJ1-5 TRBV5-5 TGTGCCAGCAGCTTTGGTAGGGGGCAGTATCAGCCCCAGCATTTT CASSFGRGQYQPQHF
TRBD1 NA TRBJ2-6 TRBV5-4 TGTGCCAGCAGCCCCGGACAGGGAAGGTCTGGGGCCAACGTCCTGACTTTC CASSPGQGRSGANVLTF
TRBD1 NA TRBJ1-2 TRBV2 TGTGCCAGCAGTGCAGGCGAAAGACAGGGAGATGGCTACACCTTC CASSAGERQGDGYTF
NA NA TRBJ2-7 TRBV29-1 TGCAGCGCAGGCGTAGTAGGGGCCACCGAGCAGTACTTC CSAGVVGATEQYF
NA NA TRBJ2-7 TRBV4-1 TGCGCCAGCAGCGTCTTACTGACTGGATACGAGCAGTACTTC CASSVLLTGYEQYF
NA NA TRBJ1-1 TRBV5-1 TGCGCCAGCAGCTCCTCGCGAGGGTTGGGCACTGAAGCTTTCTTT CASSSSRGLGTEAFF
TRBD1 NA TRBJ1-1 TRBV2 TGTGCCAGCAGTACAGGACAGGGGGCGTGGAACACTGAAGCTTTCTTT CASSTGQGAWNTEAFF
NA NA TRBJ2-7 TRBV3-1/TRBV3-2 TGTGCCAGCAGCCAAGTCCACCGGGGTTACGAGCAGTACTTC CASSQVHRGYEQYF
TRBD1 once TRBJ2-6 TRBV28 TGTGCCAGCAGCAGCCAGGGACAGACCAGCTCTGGGGCCAACGTCCTGACTTTC CASSSQGQTSSGANVLTF
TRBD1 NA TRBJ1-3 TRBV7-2 TGTGCCAGCAGCTTCCAACAGGGGGCGCGGGGAAACACCATATATTTT CASSFQQGARGNTIYF
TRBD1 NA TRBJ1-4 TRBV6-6 TGTGCCAGCACTCGCTACTCCGGGACAGGGGCCGAGCGGGGGGAAAAACTGTTTTTT CASTRYSGTGAERGEKLFF
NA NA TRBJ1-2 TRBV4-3 TGCGCCAGCAGCCCTGGCTCGGGGGTTGACTATGGCTACACCTTC CASSPGSGVDYGYTF
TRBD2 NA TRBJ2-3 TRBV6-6 TGTGCCAGCAGTCTTGCACTAGCGGGTTCCACTAGCACAGATACGCAGTATTTT CASSLALAGSTSTDTQYF
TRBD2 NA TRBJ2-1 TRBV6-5 TGTGCCAGCAGTCTAGCGGGAGGGCGCAATGAGCAGTTCTTC CASSLAGGRNEQFF
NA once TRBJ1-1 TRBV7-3 TGTGCCAGCAGCTCAGGGACATCTTACTCTGAAGCTTTCTTT CASSSGTSYSEAFF
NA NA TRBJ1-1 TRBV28 TGTGCCAGCAGTTTCGTCGGAGACAGGAAAGAAGCTTTCTTT CASSFVGDRKEAFF
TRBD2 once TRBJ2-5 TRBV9 TGTGCCAGCAGCCCCCAGACTAGCGGGCCCGGGGAGACCCAGTACTTC CASSPQTSGPGETQYF
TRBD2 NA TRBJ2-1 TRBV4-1 TGCGCCAGCAGCCAAGAGCTAGCGGGGTACAATGAGCAGTTCTTC CASSQELAGYNEQFF
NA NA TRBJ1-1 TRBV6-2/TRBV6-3 TGTGCCAGCAGTTACGGGCAGGGTGACACTGAAGCTTTCTTT CASSYGQGDTEAFF
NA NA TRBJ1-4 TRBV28 TGTGCCAGCAGTTTCACGGGGGGATCTAATGAAAAACTGTTTTTT CASSFTGGSNEKLFF
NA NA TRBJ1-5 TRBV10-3 TGTGCCATCAGTGAGTCGAGGTTCAATCAGCCCCAGCATTTT CAISESRFNQPQHF
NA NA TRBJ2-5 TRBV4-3 TGCGCCAGCAGCCAGGGGGCCCAAGAGACCCAGTACTTC CASSQGAQETQYF
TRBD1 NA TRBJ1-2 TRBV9 TGTGCCAGCAGTCCCTCGGGAGGGGGCGGCTATGGCTACACCTTC CASSPSGGGGYGYTF